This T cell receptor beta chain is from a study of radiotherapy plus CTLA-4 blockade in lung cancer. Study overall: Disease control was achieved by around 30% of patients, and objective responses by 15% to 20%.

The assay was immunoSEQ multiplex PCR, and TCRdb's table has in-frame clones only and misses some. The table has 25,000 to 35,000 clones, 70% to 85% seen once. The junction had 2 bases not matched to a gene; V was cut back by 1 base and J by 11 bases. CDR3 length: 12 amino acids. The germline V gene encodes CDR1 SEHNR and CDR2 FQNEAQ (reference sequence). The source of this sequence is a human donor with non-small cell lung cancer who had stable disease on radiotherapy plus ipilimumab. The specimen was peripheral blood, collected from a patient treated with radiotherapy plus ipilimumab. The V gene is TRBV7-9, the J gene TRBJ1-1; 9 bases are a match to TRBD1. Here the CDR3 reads CASSLEQGAAFF. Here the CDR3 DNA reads TGTGCCAGCAGCTTAGAACAGGGGGCGGCTTTCTTT.